Below, one T cell receptor beta chain is given with its context. Per germline, CDR1 MGHRA and CDR2 YSYEKL. The CDR3 is 14 residues long. Trimming at V came to 3 bases and at J to 7 bases, leaving 5 bases not matched to a gene. The data derive from a study of blood T cell repertoires in COVID-19. Profiling relied on immunoSEQ multiplex PCR, and the TCRdb table lists in-frame clones only, not all of them. The sample yields about 200,000 clones, approximately 86% seen once. Sequenced sample: PBMCs or T cells enriched from blood (not recorded which). The sequence was collected from a woman aged 30 to 39 who had been exposed to COVID-19. This chain uses TRBV4-1 with TRBJ1-5; TRBD1 aligns across 8 bases. CDR3: CASSHGQGSQPQHF. Written as DNA, the CDR3 is TGCGCCAGCAGCCATGGACAGGGAAGCCAGCCCCAGCATTTT.